This T cell receptor beta chain was documented in a study of a mutant IDH1 vaccine in newly diagnosed glioma (dated by TCRdb to the early 2020s). Regarding the study in general: Vaccination started 4-6 weeks after radiotherapy alone, or was given together with temozolomide cycles in the groups whose treatment included chemotherapy. The approximately 32 treated patients were roughly 62% male and around 40% female, with a mean age of about 38 years. Before enrollment, most patients had been given radiochemotherapy with temozolomide as standard therapy, while the rest had received either radiotherapy alone or temozolomide alone. The week-35 safety follow-up took place at visit V12, and the week-47 end of study took place at visit V13. Six visits were used for peripheral blood collection: V03 (baseline), V05, V07, V10, V12 and V13. Longitudinal TCRB deep sequencing was done for 25 to 30 treated patients, wherever samples were available for exploratory analyses.

Remarks on this clone: Its binding antigen is unknown. Base qualities are not recorded, but no much larger clone differs from it by a single base.

Library prep was done by the immunoSEQ multiplex PCR assay. Rearranged TCR beta chain sequences were amplified with the hsTCRB Kit following the manufacturer's protocol. An Illumina MiSeq was used to sequence the TCRB libraries. Per the authors' processing: The proprietary platform of the kit vendor was used for demultiplexing, trimming and gene mapping. TCRdb stores this immuneACCESS table with in-frame sequences only. Part of the clones is absent; in the studies checked, under half of the shortfall reflects unresolved V genes, and no reason is known for the rest. V, J and clone size derive from that table, while D and trimming were established from the DNA sequence. Counted in this sample were about 85,000 clones; around nine tenths of them appeared once. The ten largest clones take up 0.7% to 0.95% of the sample. General findings and caveats noted by the study authors: PBMC samples for TCRB deep sequencing were selected based on availability. Pseudoprogression seemed to be unrelated to changes in the top peripheral T cell clonotypes found by TCRB sequencing. According to the authors, sample limitations meant that analyses of patient blood samples could not be reproduced. Across multiple MHC alleles, vaccine-induced immune responses were seen in around 94% of patients.

Trimming at the junction amounts to 8 bases on V and 0 bases on J, and the germline ends lie 11 bases apart. CDR1 and CDR2 (MNHNS, SASEGT) derive from the germline V gene. The CDR3, cysteine through phenylalanine, is 14 amino acids long. Only the CDR3 DNA stays, 42 bases, in frame from base 1. Per the publication, the time point label means: week 47, end of study. Every vaccine dose consisted of 300 ug of a 20-mer mutant IDH1 peptide in Montanide, administered subcutaneously together with topical imiquimod. Eight vaccinations were administered to patients in weeks 1, 3, 5, 7, 11, 15, 19 and 23, corresponding to visits V03 through V10. All donors had newly diagnosed IDH1-mutant astrocytomas of WHO grade 3 or 4 that showed loss of nuclear ATRX. The samples were drawn from NOA16, a multicentre, single-arm, open-label phase I trial in Germany that tested a mutant IDH1 peptide vaccine in humans for the first time. The DNeasy Blood and Tissue Kit was used to extract genomic DNA from EDTA blood for TCRB sequencing.

The chain employs TRBV6-1 and TRBJ2-1, with no D gene named confidently. The TCR sequence derives from a woman aged 50 to 60 with glioma. The sample was PBMCs, taken from a glioma patient whose treatment included an IDH1 peptide vaccine. For the CDR3, the sequence is CASGVQNSYNEQFF. The bases read TGTGCCAGCGGGGTCCAGAACTCCTACAATGAGCAGTTCTTC.